Following are 23 T cell receptor beta chains from one sample sequenced in a study of tumor and adjacent non-tumor tissue in lung cancer. A modified ARM-PCR protocol with three rounds of nested PCR amplified TCRbeta. TCRdb reprocessed the multiplex PCR reads via MiXCR and lists one record per CDR3 protein. The top ten clones hold 20% to 25% of a sample with under 250,000 distinct CDR3 sequences, about 76% of them seen once. RNA was extracted from bulk tissue without any cell sorting. The sample consisted of lung tumor tissue. The source of these receptors is a man between 60 and 70 years old with non-small cell lung cancer.

This clonotype was recorded once. The rearrangement joins TRBV11-3 to TRBJ2-7; TRBD1 might be the D (6 bases). V gave up 5 bases and J gave up 10 bases, with 18 bases separating them. From germline, CDR1 is SGHNT and CDR2 YENEEA. The CDR3 length is 13 residues. As DNA, the CDR3 is TGTGCCAGCAGCATCAGGGGCTCCTATGATCAGTACTTC. Amino acid sequence: CASSIRGSYDQYF.

J is TRBJ1-6 and V is TRBV20-1, with D hard to call. This CDR3 has 13 amino acids. The V and J ends lost 0 bases and 15 bases respectively, with 15 bases between them. Germline V gene data show CDR1 as DFQATT and CDR2 as SNEGSKA (reference sequence). The CDR3 reads CSARDPGEERLHF. CDR3 coding DNA: TGCAGTGCTAGAGATCCGGGTGAAGAACGCCTCCACTTT.

About this clonotype: At one boundary the junction diverges from the germline segment, which might be a read error. This chain connects TRBV20-1 to TRBJ1-2; D remains ambiguous. The CDR3 sequence is 13 residues long. Germline-derived CDR1 and CDR2 are DFQATT and SNEGSKA (reference sequence). The CDR3 sequence is CSVSPRSNDGYTF. CDR3 in DNA: TGCAGTGTTAGCCCGCGGAGTAACGATGGCTACACCTTC.

On this clonotype itself: One junction end disagrees with the germline gene, perhaps due to a read error. This sequence joins TRBV6-1 and TRBJ1-1; D might be TRBD1 (5 bases). The CDR3 length is 14 residues. Germline-derived CDR1 and CDR2 are MNHNS and SASEGT. This CDR3 reads CAISTTAGRTEAFF. DNA of the CDR3: TGTGCCATCAGTACGACAGCAGGCCGTACTGAAGCTTTCTTT.

In regard to this clonotype: The CDR3 end shows no conserved phenylalanine or tryptophan, and so a read error is likely. This sequence joins TRBV6-2 or TRBV6-3 and TRBJ2-1; 7 positions match TRBD1. The CDR3 is 14 amino acids. Trimming at V came to 8 bases and at J to 4 bases, leaving 8 bases not matched to a gene. Germline assignment: CDR1 MNHEY and CDR2 SVGEGT. The DNA for the CDR3 is TGTGCCAGCTATAGACAGGGAAATTACAATGAGCAGTTCCTC. Its translation: CASYRQGNYNEQFL.

With respect to this clonotype: Given a much more abundant clone one base away, this may be a read error. J is TRBJ1-1 and V is TRBV6-6; D gene uncertain. The CDR3 has 10 amino acids. Germline V gives CDR1 MNHNY, CDR2 SVGAGI (reference sequence). CDR3 bases: TGTGCCAGCGGTTTCACTAAAGCTTTCTTT. Protein product: CASGFTKAFF.

As for this clonotype: This sequence may be a read error, since a much larger clone differs from it by one base. CDR3 nucleotides: TGCAACGTGTTACAGGGGGGTAGCAATCAGCCCCAGCATTTT. It translates to CNVLQGGSNQPQHF. The V call is TRBV29-1, the J call TRBJ1-5, with 8 bases fitting TRBD1. Germline lookup yields CDR1 SQVTM and CDR2 ANQGSEA. This CDR3 has 14 amino acids.

As to this clonotype: The missing conserved phenylalanine or tryptophan at the end of this CDR3 makes a read error likely. The limits of the CDR3 on the DNA are not certain, so only TCRdb's listed CDR3 is given. The rearrangement links TRBV20-1 to TRBJ2-5; the table's D call of TRBD2 was not tested on the DNA. The germline V gene has CDR1 DFQATT and CDR2 SNEGSKA (reference sequence). The CDR3 contains 10 residues when both ends are counted. This CDR3 is CSVGRGSGPS.

The chain couples TRBV11-2 to TRBJ2-5; tentative D call: TRBD2 (5 bases). Germline V gives CDR1 SGHAT, CDR2 FQNNGV. This CDR3 is 13 amino acids long. V lost 3 bases, J lost 6 bases, and 11 bases lay in between. In DNA, the CDR3 is TGTGCCAGCAGCTTCGGGATAATAAAGACCCAGTACTTC. This codes for CASSFGIIKTQYF.

This rearrangement joins TRBV1 to TRBJ2-1; the D call of TRBD2 is as the table states it, not checked on the DNA. TRBV1 is listed as a pseudogene. The CDR3 has 13 residues. The CDR3 DNA reads TGCACCAGCAGCCAGGGGGAGGACAATGAGCAGTTCTTC. It specifies CTSSQGEDNEQFF.

The CDR3 DNA is TGCAGTGCCGTTGGGGTAGGAGCGAGGGAACACACAGATACGCAGTATTTT. It translates to CSAVGVGAREHTDTQYF. V gene TRBV20-1 combines with J gene TRBJ2-3; D possibly corresponds to TRBD2 (5 bases). Germline CDR1 reads DFQATT; CDR2 reads SNEGSKA (reference sequence). V lost 6 bases, J lost 2 bases, and 24 bases lay in between. The CDR3 is 17 residues long.

Note on this clonotype: This CDR3 fails to terminate in the conserved phenylalanine or tryptophan, so it likely reflects a read error. This chain joins TRBV29-1 and TRBJ1-1; D is unresolved. This CDR3 is built from 14 residues. Per germline, CDR1 SQVTM and CDR2 ANQGSEA. V was clipped by 6 bases and J by 0 bases, with 14 bases between them. The CDR3 DNA is TGCAGCGTCCCCAGGAAAGAGGTGAACACTGAAGCTTTCTGT. This sequence encodes CSVPRKEVNTEAFC.

In this sample, this clonotype turned up many times. CDR3 loop: CASSLKSAPGQWVRETQYF. In DNA, the CDR3 is TGCGCCAGCAGCCTAAAATCCGCCCCGGGACAATGGGTCCGAGAGACCCAGTACTTC. This chain connects TRBV4-1 to TRBJ2-5, with D perhaps TRBD1 (6 bases). CDR3 length equals 19 residues. The V and J ends lost 4 bases and 4 bases respectively, with 28 bases between them. Per germline, CDR1 MGHRA and CDR2 YSYEKL.

A note on this clonotype: The junction departs from the called germline gene at one end, perhaps through a read error. This chain connects TRBV20-1 to TRBJ2-5; 8 positions match TRBD1. This CDR3 comprises 14 residues. The V gene's germline CDR1 is DFQATT and CDR2 SNEGSKA (reference sequence). The CDR3 is CSAPKTGVQETQYF. The CDR3 DNA reads TGCAGTGCTCCTAAGACAGGGGTGCAAGAGACCCAATACTTC.

For this clonotype: The missing conserved phenylalanine or tryptophan at the end of this CDR3 makes a read error likely. This chain joins TRBV6-5 and TRBJ1-1; perhaps TRBD1 as D (5 bases). Germline CDR1 MNHEY, CDR2 SVGAGI. The CDR3 is 12 residues long. With 4 bases removed from V and 7 bases from J, the gap between germline ends came to 10 bases. The CDR3: CASSSARGEAFL. The CDR3 coding sequence is TGTGCCAGCAGTTCGGCTAGGGGTGAAGCTTTCTTA.

The CDR3 bases are TGCAGTGCTAGTGGGGGCCGGACCGTCTCCTACGAGCAGTACTTC. The encoded protein is CSASGGRTVSYEQYF. V and J are TRBV20-1 and TRBJ2-7; tentatively, D is TRBD1 (6 bases). There are 15 residues in the CDR3. V was shortened by 3 bases and J by 0 bases, with 15 bases between the two germline ends. The germline V gene has CDR1 DFQATT and CDR2 SNEGSKA (reference sequence).

J is TRBJ2-3 and V is TRBV20-1; 8 bases align to TRBD2. CDR3 size: 14 residues. With V trimmed by 1 base and J by 8 bases, 8 bases remained unmatched. Germline V gives CDR1 DFQATT, CDR2 SNEGSKA (reference sequence). CDR3 nucleotide sequence: TGCAGTGCTAGAGCTTACTGCGGGGGGACTACGCAGTATTTT. Encoded protein: CSARAYCGGTTQYF.

About this clonotype: The junction departs from germline at one end; a sequencing error may be responsible. The chain couples TRBV20-1 to TRBJ2-5, with D possibly being TRBD2 (6 bases). CDR3 length: 14 residues. Germline CDR1 is DFQATT and CDR2 is SNEGSKA (reference sequence). The CDR3 loop reads CSASGGLYHETQYF. CDR3 in DNA: TGCAGTGCTAGTGGGGGGTTGTACCATGAGACCCAGTACTTC.

Points on this clonotype: This may be a read error, as it is one base from a much larger clone. This sequence joins TRBV29-1 and TRBJ2-3; D call uncertain. Trimming stripped 5 bases from V and 6 bases from J, with 12 bases between. Germline V gene sequence: CDR1 SQVTM, CDR2 ANQGSEA. CDR3 length equals 12 residues. For the CDR3, the DNA is TGCAGCGTTCAGAGTAGCTTGGATACGCAGTATTTT. Protein sequence: CSVQSSLDTQYF.

The chain couples TRBV20-1 to TRBJ2-3; 11 bases are shared with TRBD2. Germline values: CDR1 DFQATT, CDR2 SNEGSKA (reference sequence). Trimming at V came to 2 bases and at J to 2 bases, leaving 6 bases not matched to a gene. The CDR3 loop spans 16 amino acids. CDR3 protein: CSARNRLAGPTDTQYF. The CDR3 DNA sequence: TGCAGTGCTAGAAATAGACTAGCGGGGCCCACAGATACGCAGTATTTT.

In regard to this clonotype: A read error may produce the germline difference seen at one junction end. This chain links TRBV12-3 or TRBV12-4 with TRBJ1-1, with D possibly matching TRBD1 (6 bases). The CDR3 runs to 16 residues. The CDR3 nucleotides are TGTGGCAGCAGTCTGACACCGGGGGCAGGGAACACTGAAGCTTTCTTT. Its translation is CGSSLTPGAGNTEAFF.

Only one count was recorded for this clonotype. The junction does not match germline at one end; this may be a read error. This chain connects TRBV6-5 to TRBJ2-7; D unclear. This CDR3 contains 16 residues. CDR1 MNHEY and CDR2 SVGAGI come from the germline V gene. The CDR3 loop is CANSYSGIGQSYEQYF. The CDR3 DNA is TGTGCCAACAGTTACTCGGGTATTGGTCAGAGTTACGAGCAGTACTTC.

The chain employs TRBV28 and TRBJ2-1; either TRBD1 or TRBD2 may fit D (5 bases each). Germline CDR1 reads MDHEN; CDR2 reads SYDVKM. This CDR3 contains 15 residues. CDR3 nucleotide sequence: TGTGTCAGAACATCTCGAGCTACGGGGCTTTGGGAGCAGTTCTTC. Translated, it gives CVRTSRATGLWEQFF.